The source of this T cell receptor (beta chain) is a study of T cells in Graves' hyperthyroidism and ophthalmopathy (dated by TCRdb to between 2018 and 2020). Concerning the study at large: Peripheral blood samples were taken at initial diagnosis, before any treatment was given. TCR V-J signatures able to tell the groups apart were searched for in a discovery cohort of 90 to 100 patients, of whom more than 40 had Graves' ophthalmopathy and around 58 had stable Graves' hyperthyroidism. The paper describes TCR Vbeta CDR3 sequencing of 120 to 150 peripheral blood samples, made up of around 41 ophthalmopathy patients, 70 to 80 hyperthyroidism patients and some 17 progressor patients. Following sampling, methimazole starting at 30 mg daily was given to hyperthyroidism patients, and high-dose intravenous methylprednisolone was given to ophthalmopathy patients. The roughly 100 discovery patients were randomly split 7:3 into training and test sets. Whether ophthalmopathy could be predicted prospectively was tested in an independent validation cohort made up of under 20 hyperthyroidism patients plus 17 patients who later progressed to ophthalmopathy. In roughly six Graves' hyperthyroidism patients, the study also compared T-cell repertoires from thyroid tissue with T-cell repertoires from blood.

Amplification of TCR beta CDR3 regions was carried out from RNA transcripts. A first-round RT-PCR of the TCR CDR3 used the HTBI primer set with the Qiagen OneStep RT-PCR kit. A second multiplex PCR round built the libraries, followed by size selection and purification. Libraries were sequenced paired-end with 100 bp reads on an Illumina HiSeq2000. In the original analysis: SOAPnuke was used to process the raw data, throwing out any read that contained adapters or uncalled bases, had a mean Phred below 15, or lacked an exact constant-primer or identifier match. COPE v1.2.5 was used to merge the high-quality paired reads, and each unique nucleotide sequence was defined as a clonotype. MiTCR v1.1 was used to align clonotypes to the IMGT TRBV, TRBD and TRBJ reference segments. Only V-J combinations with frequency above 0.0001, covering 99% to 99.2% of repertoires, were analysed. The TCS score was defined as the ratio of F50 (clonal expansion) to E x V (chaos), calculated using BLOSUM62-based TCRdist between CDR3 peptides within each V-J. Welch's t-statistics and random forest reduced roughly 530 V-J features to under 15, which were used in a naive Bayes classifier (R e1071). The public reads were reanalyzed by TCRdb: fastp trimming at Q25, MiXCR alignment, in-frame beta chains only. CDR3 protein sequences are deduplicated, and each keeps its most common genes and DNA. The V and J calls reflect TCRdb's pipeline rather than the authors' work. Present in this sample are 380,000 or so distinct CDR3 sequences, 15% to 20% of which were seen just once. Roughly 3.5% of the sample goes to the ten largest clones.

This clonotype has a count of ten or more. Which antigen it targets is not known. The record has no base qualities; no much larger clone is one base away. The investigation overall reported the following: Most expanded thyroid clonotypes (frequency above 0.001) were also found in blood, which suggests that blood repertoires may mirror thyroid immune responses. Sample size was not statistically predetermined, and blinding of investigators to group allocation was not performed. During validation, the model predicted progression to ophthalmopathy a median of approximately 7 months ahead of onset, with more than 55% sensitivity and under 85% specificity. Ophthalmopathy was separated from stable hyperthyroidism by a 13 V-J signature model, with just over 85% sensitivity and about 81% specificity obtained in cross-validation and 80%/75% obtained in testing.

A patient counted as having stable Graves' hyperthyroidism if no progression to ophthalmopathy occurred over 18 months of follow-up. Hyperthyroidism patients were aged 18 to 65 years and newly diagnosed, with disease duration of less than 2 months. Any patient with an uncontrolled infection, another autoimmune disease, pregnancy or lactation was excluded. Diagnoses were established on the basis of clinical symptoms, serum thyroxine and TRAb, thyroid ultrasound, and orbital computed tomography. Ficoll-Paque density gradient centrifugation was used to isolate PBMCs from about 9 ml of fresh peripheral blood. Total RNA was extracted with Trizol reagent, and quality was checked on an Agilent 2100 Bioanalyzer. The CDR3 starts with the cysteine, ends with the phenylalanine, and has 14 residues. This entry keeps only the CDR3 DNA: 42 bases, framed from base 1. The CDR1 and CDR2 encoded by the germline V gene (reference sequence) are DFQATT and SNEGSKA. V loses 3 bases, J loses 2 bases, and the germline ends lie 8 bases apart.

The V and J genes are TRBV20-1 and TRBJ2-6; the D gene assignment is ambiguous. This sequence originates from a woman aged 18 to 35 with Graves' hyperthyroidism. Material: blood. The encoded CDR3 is CSASIDPGANVLTF. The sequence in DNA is TGCAGTGCTAGTATCGATCCTGGGGCCAACGTCCTGACTTTC.